The 26 T cell receptor beta chains listed next were all sequenced from one sample in a study of early T cells in non-severe SARS-CoV-2 infection. TCRdb reanalysed the 5' RACE reads using MiXCR and keeps one entry per CDR3 protein. The sample shows tens of thousands of distinct CDR3 sequences, approximately 13% of them seen only once. The specimen was whole blood. The receptor set was obtained from an adult who was a healthcare worker with PCR-confirmed SARS-CoV-2 infection or an uninfected control (not recorded which).

This clonotype was observed at least ten times. This chain joins TRBV5-1 and TRBJ2-5; TRBD1 matches at 9 bases. Germline assignment: CDR1 SGHRS and CDR2 YFSETQ. This CDR3 is built from 15 residues. Germline trimming cut 4 bases from V and 2 bases from J; bases unmatched to any gene: 6. CDR3 sequence: CASSIFGQGQETQYF. The CDR3 coding sequence is TGCGCCAGCAGCATCTTCGGACAGGGGCAAGAGACCCAGTACTTC.

By sample fraction, this clonotype is medium-sized. The V call is TRBV29-1, the J call TRBJ2-1, with 11 bases identical to TRBD2. V lost 6 bases and J lost 6; bases outside the gene matches: 4. The CDR3 is 13 amino acids. Germline CDR1 and CDR2: SQVTM and ANQGSEA. The CDR3, as DNA: TGCAGCGTATTAGCGGGAGGGCTCAATGAGCAGTTCTTC. This codes for CSVLAGGLNEQFF.

This clonotype was seen only a few times. This sequence joins TRBV6-5 and TRBJ2-3; possibly TRBD2 for D (6 bases). CDR1 MNHEY and CDR2 SVGAGI come from the germline V gene. V was pared by 2 bases and J by 1 base, with 7 bases between. CDR3 size: 14 residues. CDR3 nucleotides: TGTGCCAGCAGTTACGGAGGGGGCACAGATACGCAGTATTTT. It yields the protein CASSYGGGTDTQYF.

In this sample, this clonotype turned up a few times. The chain joins TRBV6-2 or TRBV6-3 to TRBJ1-1, with a weak D call TRBD1 (6 bases). Trimming took off 0 bases at V and 3 bases at J, with 17 bases between the two ends. The CDR3 has 17 amino acids. The germline V gene has CDR1 MNHEY and CDR2 SVGEGT. CDR3 region: CASSYSIGGGLDTEAFF. The CDR3 DNA is TGTGCCAGCAGTTACTCGATTGGAGGGGGTTTAGACACTGAAGCTTTCTTT.

This clonotype was counted a few times. This rearrangement joins TRBV3-1 to TRBJ2-1; D is unresolved. The CDR3 extends over 17 amino acids. V was pared by 4 bases and J by 0 bases, with 16 bases between. CDR1 and CDR2 from the germline V gene are LGHDT and YNNKEL (reference sequence). CDR3 coding DNA: TGTGCCAGCAGCCCTCGCTCGTCGGGCCTCTCCTACAATGAGCAGTTCTTC. Its protein is CASSPRSSGLSYNEQFF.

This clonotype turned up a few times. V gene TRBV6-5 combines with J gene TRBJ2-1, with 9 nucleotides matching TRBD2. The J segment lost 9 bases and the V segment lost 2 bases, leaving 8 bases of the junction unmatched. Germline V CDR1 and CDR2: MNHEY, SVGAGI. The CDR3 has 15 residues. The CDR3 DNA reads TGTGCCAGCAGTTACGTAGCGGGAGCGATAGGTGAGCAGTTCTTC. It encodes CASSYVAGAIGEQFF.

This chain uses TRBV6-2 or TRBV6-3 with TRBJ1-2; 9 nucleotides agree with TRBD1. The CDR3 loop spans 16 amino acids. The trim removed 0 bases at V and 4 bases at J, leaving 6 bases unmatched. From germline, CDR1 is MNHEY and CDR2 SVGEGT. The CDR3 DNA reads as TGTGCCAGCAGTTACTCCACCGGGACAGGGCCCTATGGCTACACCTTC. Its translation: CASSYSTGTGPYGYTF.

This clonotype occurred many times. The chain has TRBV5-4 and TRBJ2-1; 9 bases align to TRBD2. The CDR3 is made up of 15 amino acids. Losses at the gene ends were 4 bases for V and 0 bases for J; bases not matched to a gene: 2. CDR1 is SGHNT and CDR2 is YYREEE in the germline V gene (reference sequence). CDR3 nucleotides: TGTGCCAGCAGCCCTAGCGGGGACTCCTACAATGAGCAGTTCTTC. It encodes CASSPSGDSYNEQFF.

This clonotype has at least ten counts. The chain is built from TRBV6-6 and TRBJ2-7; 11 bases are shared with TRBD1. The length of the CDR3 is 14 residues. Germline V gene lookup returns CDR1 MNHNY and CDR2 SVGAGI (reference sequence). The V and J ends lost 5 bases and 7 bases, in that order; junction bases with no gene match: 7. The CDR3 DNA reads as TGTGCCAGCAGTATCGGGACAGGGGGTGGTGAGCAGTACTTC. Protein sequence: CASSIGTGGGEQYF.

The rearrangement joins TRBV5-1 to TRBJ2-5, with no clear D. Germline values: CDR1 SGHRS, CDR2 YFSETQ. The V end lost 2 bases, the J end lost 5 bases, and 7 bases lay between the germline ends. This CDR3 has 12 amino acids. CDR3 protein: CASSFDRETQYF. The CDR3 nucleotides are TGCGCCAGCAGCTTTGATAGGGAGACCCAGTACTTC.

The chain couples TRBV29-1 to TRBJ2-7; D is uncertain. Germline V CDR1 and CDR2: SQVTM, ANQGSEA. Trimming cost V 6 bases and J 6 bases, with 12 bases left between them. The CDR3 has 11 amino acids. The CDR3 coding sequence is TGCAGCGTGGGCCGGGTCGGCGAGCAGTACTTC. Translation gives CSVGRVGEQYF.

This chain uses TRBV7-8 with TRBJ1-4, with no clear D. The CDR3 length is 15 residues. Trimming removed 4 bases from V and 0 bases from J, with 9 bases in between. The V gene's germline CDR1 is SGHVS and CDR2 FQNEAQ. The DNA for the CDR3 is TGTGCCAGCAGCTCCAACAGAGCAACTAATGAAAAACTGTTTTTT. Translated, it gives CASSSNRATNEKLFF.

CDR3 nucleotides: TGTGCCAGTAGTGACAGGGGAGGACAGCCCCAGCATTTT. Translated, it gives CASSDRGGQPQHF. The chain has TRBV19 and TRBJ1-5; 8 bases agree with TRBD1. The V and J ends lost 5 bases and 7 bases, in that order; junction bases with no gene match: 4. The CDR3 sequence is 13 residues long. Germline CDR1 LNHDA, CDR2 SQIVND (reference sequence).

This clonotype has a count of ten or more. The chain is built from TRBV20-1 and TRBJ2-5; D unclear. Germline values: CDR1 DFQATT, CDR2 SNEGSKA (reference sequence). V was cut by 1 base and J by 1 base, with 10 bases left in between. This CDR3 is built from 14 residues. The CDR3 bases are TGCAGTGCTAGAGGGGTGGACCTCCAAGAGACCCAGTACTTC. This gives the protein CSARGVDLQETQYF.

This clonotype was seen many times. The chain couples TRBV12-3 or TRBV12-4 to TRBJ2-7; perhaps TRBD2 as D (5 bases). The V end lost 7 bases, the J end lost 2 bases, and 12 bases lay between the germline ends. The CDR3 has 13 residues. The CDR3: CASTPRGAYEQYF. The DNA of the CDR3 is TGTGCCAGCACACCCCGGGGTGCCTACGAGCAGTACTTC.

This clonotype showed up just a few times. The gene calls are TRBV7-2 and TRBJ1-1, with D perhaps matching TRBD1 (6 bases). CDR1 is SGHTA and CDR2 is FQGNSA in the germline V gene. CDR3 size: 15 residues. Between the trimmed V and J ends, which lost 5 bases and 0 bases, there was a span of 13 bases. CDR3 in amino acids: CASSDRDKVNTEAFF. The CDR3 DNA is TGTGCCAGCAGCGACCGGGACAAGGTGAACACTGAAGCTTTCTTT. The full variable domain, its missing parts supplied by reference TRBV7-2 and TRBJ1-1, is GAGVSQSPSNKVTEKGKDVELRCDPISGHTALYWYRQSLGQGLEFLIYFQGNSAPDKSGLPSDRFSAERTGGSVSTLTIQRTQQEDSAVYLCASSDRDKVNTEAFFGQGTRLTVV.

This clonotype was detected a few times. The chain employs TRBV7-3 and TRBJ2-3; tentative D call: TRBD2 (6 bases). Germline CDR1 reads SGHTA; CDR2 reads FQGTGA. Trimming removed 0 bases from V and 4 bases from J, with 8 bases in between. The CDR3 covers 14 residues. This CDR3 reads CASSLTGRSDTQYF. The CDR3 DNA is TGTGCCAGCAGCTTAACTGGGAGGTCAGATACGCAGTATTTT.

This clonotype came up many times. V gene TRBV6-1 combines with J gene TRBJ1-6; D is unclear. V was shortened by 4 bases and J by 2 bases, with 6 bases between the two germline ends. This CDR3 has 14 amino acids. Per the germline V gene, CDR1 is MNHNS and CDR2 is SASEGT. The CDR3 region has the DNA TGTGCCAGCAGTGCCGGACCCTATAATTCACCCCTCCACTTT. It encodes CASSAGPYNSPLHF.

The sample holds a few counts of this clonotype. The chain couples TRBV20-1 to TRBJ2-7; 10 bases align to TRBD2. V was clipped by 2 bases and J by 1 base; unmatched bases: 5. The CDR3 is made up of 15 amino acids. Looked up from germline, CDR1 is DFQATT and CDR2 is SNEGSKA (reference sequence). CDR3 loop: CSARSLAGESYEQYF. The CDR3 DNA is TGCAGTGCTAGATCCCTAGCGGGGGAGTCCTACGAGCAGTACTTC.

There are many counts of this clonotype. This chain links TRBV11-2 with TRBJ1-2; maybe TRBD1 (6 bases). V was pared by 4 bases and J by 8 bases, with 20 bases between. The germline V gene encodes CDR1 SGHAT and CDR2 FQNNGV. The CDR3 is made up of 15 amino acids. CDR3 sequence (DNA): TGTGCCAGCAGCTCCCCCTGGACAGCCACTAGAGGCTACACCTTC. Encoded protein: CASSSPWTATRGYTF.

In this sample, this clonotype turned up a few times. The chain has TRBV20-1 and TRBJ1-3, with D uncertain. This CDR3 comprises 14 residues. Per the germline V gene, CDR1 is DFQATT and CDR2 is SNEGSKA (reference sequence). V lost 5 bases and J 3 bases, leaving 14 bases between the germline ends. CDR3 sequence: CSARSGVDGNTIYF. Written as DNA, the CDR3 is TGCAGTGCTCGTTCCGGGGTCGATGGAAACACCATATATTTT.

This clonotype was detected a few times. V gene TRBV9 combines with J gene TRBJ1-1; D call uncertain. The V end lost 4 bases, the J end lost 0 bases, and 13 bases lay between the germline ends. The CDR3 has 15 residues. CDR1 is SGDLS and CDR2 is YYNGEE in the germline V gene. This CDR3 reads CASSSYGDLNTEAFF. In DNA, the CDR3 is TGTGCCAGCAGCTCATACGGCGACTTGAACACTGAAGCTTTCTTT.

This clonotype was picked up many times. This chain links TRBV29-1 with TRBJ2-7; TRBD2 matches at 13 bases. The CDR3 sequence is 14 residues long. The V gene end was trimmed by 6 bases and the J gene end by 6 bases; junction bases not matched to a gene: 8. The germline V gene encodes CDR1 SQVTM and CDR2 ANQGSEA. Written as DNA, the CDR3 is TGCAGCGTCCTCACTAGCGGGAGGGCCGGCGAGCAGTACTTC. It encodes CSVLTSGRAGEQYF.

This clonotype was found many times. The chain is built from TRBV11-2 and TRBJ2-3; tentative D call: TRBD2 (5 bases). V was shortened by 3 bases and J by 3 bases, with 10 bases between the two germline ends. This CDR3 contains 14 residues. The germline V gene encodes CDR1 SGHAT and CDR2 FQNNGV. As DNA, the CDR3 is TGTGCCAGCAGCTTGGTCCGGGGAACAGATACGCAGTATTTT. Translated, it gives CASSLVRGTDTQYF.

This clonotype was recorded many times. The chain carries TRBV12-3 or TRBV12-4 and TRBJ1-2; TRBD1 might be the D (6 bases). CDR3 length: 13 residues. V shed 6 bases and J shed 5 bases, with 13 bases lying between them. The CDR3 region is CASRSGGSYGYTF. The CDR3 DNA reads TGTGCCAGCAGGTCCGGGGGCTCTTATGGCTACACCTTC.

The sample holds many counts of this clonotype. The J gene is TRBJ2-3, the V gene TRBV7-6; 7 bases match TRBD2. The CDR3 contains 15 residues. V was pared by 5 bases and J by 7 bases, with 12 bases of the junction left unmatched. Germline V gene sequence: CDR1 SGHVS, CDR2 FNYEAQ. The CDR3 DNA is TGTGCCAGCAGCCAAGAAGCGGGGATTACGTATACGCAGTATTTT. It codes for CASSQEAGITYTQYF.